This T cell receptor beta chain comes out of a study of T cell responses to AZD1222 COVID-19 vaccine. Here immunoSEQ multiplex PCR was the method, and the copy in TCRdb shows in-frame clones only, minus some. The table lists some 140,000 clones, about 90% of them singletons, with around 5% in the top ten. Germline lookup yields CDR1 MNHNY and CDR2 SVGAGI (reference sequence). The trim removed 5 bases at V and 3 bases at J, leaving 21 bases unmatched. The length of the CDR3 is 20 residues. This material consisted of peripheral blood, taken on day 0 of AZD1222 vaccination. The V and J genes are TRBV6-6 and TRBJ2-3; 9 bases line up with TRBD2. The source is an adult in good health. The CDR3 region has the DNA TGTGCCAGCAGTCCCCGTTCCACTAGCGGGCCGCAGAGAGCAACAGATACGCAGTATTTT. Translation: CASSPRSTSGPQRATDTQYF.